This T cell receptor beta chain was captured by sequencing in a study of CD8 T cells in ankylosing spondylitis. TCRdb called the 5' RACE reads again in MiXCR, with one record for every CDR3 protein. The sample lists about 130,000 distinct CDR3 sequences, 17% occurring once. Regarding the study as a whole: Made up of eight highly homologous variants, a TCR beta motif appeared characteristic of ankylosing spondylitis blood.

This clonotype was seen a handful of times. Antigen specificity is unknown. Sequencing input: blood, either unsorted or a sorted T cell fraction (not recorded which). The source of this sequence is a male donor with ankylosing spondylitis.

The CDR3 DNA reads TGTGCCAGCAGCTTAGTTGGGGGTCGGGGAACCTACGAGCAGTACTTC. This gives the protein CASSLVGGRGTYEQYF. This chain joins TRBV7-9 and TRBJ2-7; D tentatively reads TRBD1 or TRBD2 (5 bases each). Germline V CDR1 and CDR2: SEHNR, FQNEAQ (reference sequence). This CDR3 region has 16 residues. V was trimmed by 1 base and J by 2 bases, leaving 15 bases between them.